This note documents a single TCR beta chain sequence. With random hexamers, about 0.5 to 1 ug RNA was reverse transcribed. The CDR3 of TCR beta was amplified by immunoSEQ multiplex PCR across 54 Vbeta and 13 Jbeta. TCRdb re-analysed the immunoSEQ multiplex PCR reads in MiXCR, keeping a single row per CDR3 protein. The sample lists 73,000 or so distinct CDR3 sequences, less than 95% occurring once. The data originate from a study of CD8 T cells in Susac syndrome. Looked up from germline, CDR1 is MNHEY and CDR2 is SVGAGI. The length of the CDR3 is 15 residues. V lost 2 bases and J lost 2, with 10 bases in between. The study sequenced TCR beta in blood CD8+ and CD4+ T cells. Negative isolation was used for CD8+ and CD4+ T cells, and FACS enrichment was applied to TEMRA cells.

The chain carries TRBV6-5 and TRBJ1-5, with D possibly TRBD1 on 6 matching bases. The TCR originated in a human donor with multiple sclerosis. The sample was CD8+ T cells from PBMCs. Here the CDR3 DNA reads TGTGCCAGCAGTTACGCACCAGGGGGCAATCAGCCCCAGCATTTT. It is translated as CASSYAPGGNQPQHF.